Sequencing of this T cell receptor (beta chain) was carried out in a study of Ad26.COV2.S vaccination and SARS-CoV-2 variants. The protocol was immunoSEQ multiplex PCR, while the TCRdb copy is restricted to in-frame clones and leaves out a portion. The sample shows 100,000 or so clones, around 81% of them seen only once. In germline, CDR1 is SGHRS, CDR2 YFSETQ. V was pared by 0 bases and J by 1 base, with 7 bases between. This CDR3 contains 14 residues. Only a few counts were recorded for this clone. As yet, its antigen is unknown. General study findings and limits: Vaccine and placebo recipients had comparable breadth of non-spike TCRs.

The V gene is TRBV5-1, the J gene TRBJ1-2; a weak D match, TRBD1 (5 bases). The receptor was isolated from a human donor who had recovered from COVID-19. This sample comprised peripheral blood, obtained after recovery from COVID-19. CDR3 residues: CASSLDGHNYGYTF. In DNA, the CDR3 is TGCGCCAGCAGCTTGGACGGACATAACTATGGCTACACCTTC. Full variable domain (missing parts from reference TRBV5-1 and TRBJ1-2): KAGVTQTPRYLIKTRGQQVTLSCSPISGHRSVSWYQQTPGQGLQFLFEYFSETQRNKGNFPGRFSGRQFSNSRSEMNVSTLELGDSALYLCASSLDGHNYGYTFGSGTRLTVV.